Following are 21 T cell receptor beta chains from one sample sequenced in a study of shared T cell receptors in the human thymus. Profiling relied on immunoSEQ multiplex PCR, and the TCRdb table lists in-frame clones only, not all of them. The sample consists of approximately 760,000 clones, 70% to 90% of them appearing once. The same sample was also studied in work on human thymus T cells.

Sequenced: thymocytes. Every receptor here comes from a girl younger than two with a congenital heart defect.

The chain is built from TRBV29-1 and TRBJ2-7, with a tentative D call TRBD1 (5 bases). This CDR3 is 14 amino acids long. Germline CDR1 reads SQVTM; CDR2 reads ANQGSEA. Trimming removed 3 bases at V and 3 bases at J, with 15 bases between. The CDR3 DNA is TGCAGCGTTGATAAAGGTCAGGGTAACTACGAGCAGTACTTC. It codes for CSVDKGQGNYEQYF.

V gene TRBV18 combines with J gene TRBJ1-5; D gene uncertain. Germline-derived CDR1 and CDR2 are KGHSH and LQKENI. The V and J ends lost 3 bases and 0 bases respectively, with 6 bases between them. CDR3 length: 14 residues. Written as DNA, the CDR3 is TGTGCCAGCTCACCGGCCGATAGCAATCAGCCCCAGCATTTT. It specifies CASSPADSNQPQHF.

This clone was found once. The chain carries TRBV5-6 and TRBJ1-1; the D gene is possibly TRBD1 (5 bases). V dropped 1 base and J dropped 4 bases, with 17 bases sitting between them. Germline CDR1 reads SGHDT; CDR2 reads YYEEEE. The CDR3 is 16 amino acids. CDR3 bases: TGTGCCAGCAGCTTGCGGTACATCTCCGGGGGCACTGAAGCTTTCTTT. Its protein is CASSLRYISGGTEAFF.

CDR3 loop: CASSFSRGGYEQYF. The CDR3 region has the DNA TGTGCCAGCAGTTTTTCCAGGGGCGGCTACGAGCAGTACTTC. The chain is built from TRBV27 and TRBJ2-7; D possibly corresponds to TRBD1 (6 bases). The CDR3 sequence is 14 residues long. With 3 bases removed from V and 3 bases from J, the gap between germline ends came to 12 bases. CDR1 is MNHEY and CDR2 is SMNVEV in the germline V gene (reference sequence).

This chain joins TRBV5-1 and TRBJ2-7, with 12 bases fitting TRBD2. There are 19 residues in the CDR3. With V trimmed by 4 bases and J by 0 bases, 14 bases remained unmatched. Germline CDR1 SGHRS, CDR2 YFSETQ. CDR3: CASSIPTLAGGLPSYEQYF. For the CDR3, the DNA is TGCGCCAGCAGCATCCCAACACTAGCGGGGGGCCTGCCCTCCTACGAGCAGTACTTC.

The CDR3 spells CASSLSGQVKNIQYF. As DNA, the CDR3 is TGTGCCAGCAGCTTGTCTGGGCAGGTCAAAAACATTCAGTACTTC. This rearrangement joins TRBV5-6 to TRBJ2-4; D unclear. CDR3 length: 15 residues. Germline CDR1 and CDR2: SGHDT and YYEEEE. V was shortened by 1 base and J by 3 bases, with 11 bases between the two germline ends.

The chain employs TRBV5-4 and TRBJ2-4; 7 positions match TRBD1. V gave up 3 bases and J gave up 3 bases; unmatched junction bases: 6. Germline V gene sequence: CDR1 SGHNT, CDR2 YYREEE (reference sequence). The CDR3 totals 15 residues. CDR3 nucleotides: TGTGCCAGCAGCTCTCGGGACAGAGACAAAAACATTCAGTACTTC. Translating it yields CASSSRDRDKNIQYF.

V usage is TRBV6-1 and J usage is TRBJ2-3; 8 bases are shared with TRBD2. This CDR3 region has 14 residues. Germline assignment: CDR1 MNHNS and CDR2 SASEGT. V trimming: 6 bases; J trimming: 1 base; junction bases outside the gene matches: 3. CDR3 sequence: CASRVAGRTDTQYF. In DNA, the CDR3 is TGTGCCAGCAGAGTAGCGGGGCGCACAGATACGCAGTATTTT.

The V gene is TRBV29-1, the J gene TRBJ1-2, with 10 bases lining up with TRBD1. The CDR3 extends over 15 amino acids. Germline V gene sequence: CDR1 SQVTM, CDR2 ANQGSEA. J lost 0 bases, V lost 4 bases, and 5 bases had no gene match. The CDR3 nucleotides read TGCAGCGTTGGACAGGGGGCTACTACTAACTATGGCTACACCTTC. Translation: CSVGQGATTNYGYTF. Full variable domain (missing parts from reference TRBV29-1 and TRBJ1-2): SAVISQKPSRDICQRGTSLTIQCQVDSQVTMMFWYRQQPGQSLTLIATANQGSEATYESGFVIDKFPISRPNLTFSTLTVSNMSPEDSSIYLCSVGQGATTNYGYTFGSGTRLTVV.

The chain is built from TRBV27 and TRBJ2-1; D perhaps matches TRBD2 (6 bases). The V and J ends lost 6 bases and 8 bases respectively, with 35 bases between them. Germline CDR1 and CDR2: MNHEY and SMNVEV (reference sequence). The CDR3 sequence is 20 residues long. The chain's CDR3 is CASSLRNPFPTGGSFYEQFF. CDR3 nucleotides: TGTGCCAGCAGCCTACGAAACCCCTTCCCGACCGGGGGTTCGTTCTATGAGCAGTTCTTC.

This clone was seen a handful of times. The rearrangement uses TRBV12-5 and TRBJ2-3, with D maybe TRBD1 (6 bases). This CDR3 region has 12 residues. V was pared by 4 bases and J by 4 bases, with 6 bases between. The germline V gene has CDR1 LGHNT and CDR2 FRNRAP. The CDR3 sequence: CASGWTADTQYF. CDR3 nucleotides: TGTGCTAGTGGTTGGACAGCAGATACGCAGTATTTT. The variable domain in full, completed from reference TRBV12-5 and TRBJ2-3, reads DARVTQTPRHKVTEMGQEVTMRCQPILGHNTVFWYRQTMMQGLELLAYFRNRAPLDDSGMPKDRFSAEMPDATLATLKIQPSEPRDSAVYFCASGWTADTQYFGPGTRLTVL.

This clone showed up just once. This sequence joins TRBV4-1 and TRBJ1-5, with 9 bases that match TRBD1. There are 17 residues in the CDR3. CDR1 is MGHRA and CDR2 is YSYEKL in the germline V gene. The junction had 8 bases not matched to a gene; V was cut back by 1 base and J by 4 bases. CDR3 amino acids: CASSQGGQGRRNQPQHF. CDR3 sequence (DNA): TGCGCCAGCAGCCAAGGGGGACAGGGAAGACGGAATCAGCCCCAGCATTTT.

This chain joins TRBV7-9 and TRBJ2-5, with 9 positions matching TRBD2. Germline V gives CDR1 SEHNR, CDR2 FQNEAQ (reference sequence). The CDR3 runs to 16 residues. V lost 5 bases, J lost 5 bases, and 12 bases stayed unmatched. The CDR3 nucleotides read TGTGCCAGCAGCCCCACGCGGGGGGGGGCAGGGGAGACCCAGTACTTC. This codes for CASSPTRGGAGETQYF.

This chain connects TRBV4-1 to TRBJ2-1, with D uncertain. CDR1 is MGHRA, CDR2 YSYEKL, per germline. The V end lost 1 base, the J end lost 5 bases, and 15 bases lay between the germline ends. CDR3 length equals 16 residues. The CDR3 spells CASSQVKQSPDNEQFF. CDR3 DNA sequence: TGCGCCAGCAGCCAAGTTAAACAGTCCCCGGACAATGAGCAGTTCTTC.

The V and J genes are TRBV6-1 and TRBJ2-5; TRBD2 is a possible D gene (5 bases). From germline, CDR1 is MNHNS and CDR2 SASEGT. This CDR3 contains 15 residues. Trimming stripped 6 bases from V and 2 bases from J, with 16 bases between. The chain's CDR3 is CASREAYFGQETQYF. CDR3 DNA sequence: TGTGCCAGCAGGGAGGCCTATTTTGGTCAAGAGACCCAGTACTTC.

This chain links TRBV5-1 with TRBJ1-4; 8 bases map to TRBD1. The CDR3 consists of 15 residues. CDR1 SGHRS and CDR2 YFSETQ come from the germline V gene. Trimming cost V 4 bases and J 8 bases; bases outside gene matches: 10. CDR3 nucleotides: TGCGCCAGCAGCGCCGAGACAGGGGTTAAGGAAAAACTGTTTTTT. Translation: CASSAETGVKEKLFF.

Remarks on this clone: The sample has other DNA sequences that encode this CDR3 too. The CDR3 coding sequence is TGTGCCAGCAGTTTCAGGGCCTATGGCTACACCTTC. It specifies CASSFRAYGYTF. This sequence joins TRBV28 and TRBJ1-2, with D perhaps matching TRBD1 (5 bases). CDR3 length: 12 amino acids. V lost 3 bases to trimming and J lost 4 bases, with 6 bases between them. In germline, CDR1 is MDHEN, CDR2 SYDVKM.

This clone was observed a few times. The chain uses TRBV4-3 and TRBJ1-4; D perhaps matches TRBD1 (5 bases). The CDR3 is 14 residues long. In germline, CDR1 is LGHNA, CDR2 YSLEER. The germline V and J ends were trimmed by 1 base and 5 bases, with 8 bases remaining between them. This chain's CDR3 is CASSQAKGNEKLFF. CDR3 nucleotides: TGCGCCAGCAGCCAAGCCAAGGGGAATGAAAAACTGTTTTTT.

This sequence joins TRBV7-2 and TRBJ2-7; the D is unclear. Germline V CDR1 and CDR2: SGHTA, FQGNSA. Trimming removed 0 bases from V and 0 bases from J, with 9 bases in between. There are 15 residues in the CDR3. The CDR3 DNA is TGTGCCAGCAGCTTAGCAAACAGAAGCTCCTACGAGCAGTACTTC. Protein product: CASSLANRSSYEQYF.

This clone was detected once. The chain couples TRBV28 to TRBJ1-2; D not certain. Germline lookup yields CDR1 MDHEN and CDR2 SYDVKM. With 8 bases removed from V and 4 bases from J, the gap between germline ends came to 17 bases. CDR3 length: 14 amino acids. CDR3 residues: CASGSLWAIYGYTF. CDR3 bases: TGTGCCAGCGGCTCCCTTTGGGCGATCTATGGCTACACCTTC.

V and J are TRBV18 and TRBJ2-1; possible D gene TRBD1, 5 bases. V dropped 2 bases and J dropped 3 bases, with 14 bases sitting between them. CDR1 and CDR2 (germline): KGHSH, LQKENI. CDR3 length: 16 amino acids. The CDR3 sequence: CASSPRTQVFYNEQFF. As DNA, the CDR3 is TGTGCCAGCTCACCAAGAACACAGGTTTTCTACAATGAGCAGTTCTTC.